This T cell receptor beta chain was identified in a study of T-cell reconstitution after alpha-beta-depleted transplantation in children. Points from the study as a whole: Some patients owed their high day-60 TCRbeta diversity to surviving recipient T cells and thymic progenitors. Newly produced T cells mostly provided counts and TCRbeta diversity after one year, as hyperexpanded clones declined. Several hundred expanded graft clones reportedly supplied alpha-beta T cells about two months after transplant.

There are many counts of this clonotype. Its antigen is unknown. Library preparation (for TCRbeta) was performed with unique molecular identifiers. TCRdb called the PCR reads again in MiXCR, with one record for every CDR3 protein. This sample has around 130,000 distinct CDR3 sequences; more than 9.5% occur once, and the top ten carry 24%. The CDR3 consists of 14 residues. The V gene's germline CDR1 is SGHRS and CDR2 YFSETQ. The V and J ends lost 0 bases and 5 bases, in that order; junction bases with no gene match: 2. The chain has TRBV5-1 and TRBJ2-7, with 10 bases that match TRBD2. This TCR came from a girl under three years old who had a stem cell transplant for combined immunodeficiency, so the T cells may come from the graft donor. The sequencing used PBMCs, mostly from graft donor cells, collected 180 days after TCRalphabeta/CD19-depleted stem cell transplant. The CDR3 coding sequence is TGCGCCAGCAGCTTGGGACTAGCGGGCCACGAGCAGTACTTC. Translation gives CASSLGLAGHEQYF.